The sequence of this T cell receptor beta chain was determined in a study of blood T cell repertoires in COVID-19. Study information: Sources were T cells, B-cell-depleted T cells, or PBMCs; the material itself was cDNA or gDNA.

Only in-frame clones appear in the TCRdb table, and some are missing; sequencing was by immunoSEQ multiplex PCR. The table shows around 95,000 clones, with 85% occurring only once. The origin of this receptor is a man aged 50 to 59 with active or convalescent COVID-19. Sequencing was performed on peripheral blood.

Here the CDR3 reads CASSQVLHQETQYF. CDR3 bases: TGCGCCAGCAGCCAAGTGCTACACCAAGAGACCCAGTACTTC. The genes are TRBV4-1 and TRBJ2-5; no definite D call. The germline gives CDR1 MGHRA, CDR2 YSYEKL. CDR3 length: 14 residues. The V gene lost 1 base and the J gene lost 0 bases, with 6 bases spanning the gap.